The 25 T cell receptor beta chains in this list originate from one sample, sequenced in a study of cytomegalovirus exposure and HLA in healthy donors. 60 Vbeta and 13 Jbeta primers were used in PCR. This table comes from immunoSEQ multiplex PCR, and its TCRdb copy is limited to in-frame clones, with some not included. The sample consists of 150,000 to 200,000 clones, 75% to 85% of them appearing once. Material: PBMCs. All receptors come from a man aged 25-45 years in good health and CMV-seronegative.

The V and J genes are TRBV4-3 and TRBJ2-1; D perhaps matches TRBD1 (5 bases). The CDR3 is 15 amino acids. The germline CDR1 and CDR2 sequences are LGHNA and YSLEER. V was cut by 1 base and J by 7 bases, with 14 bases left in between. CDR3 loop: CASSQVGQGVNEQFF. CDR3 bases: TGCGCCAGCAGCCAAGTCGGCCAGGGCGTAAATGAGCAGTTCTTC.

The rearrangement joins TRBV9 to TRBJ2-1; 13 positions agree with TRBD2. The germline CDR1 and CDR2 sequences are SGDLS and YYNGEE. This CDR3 contains 15 residues. The V and J ends lost 4 bases and 8 bases, in that order; junction bases with no gene match: 6. The DNA for the CDR3 is TGTGCCAGCAGCCTTACTAGCGGGAGGGGGGATGAGCAGTTCTTC. Amino acids: CASSLTSGRGDEQFF.

This chain links TRBV7-2 with TRBJ2-1; 10 bases are a match to TRBD2. The junction had 14 bases not matched to a gene; V was cut back by 4 bases and J by 2 bases. The CDR3 spans 19 residues. The germline gives CDR1 SGHTA, CDR2 FQGNSA. The CDR3 DNA follows: TGTGCCAGCAGCTGGAGGGCTAGCGGGAGAAGTCTAGCCTACAATGAGCAGTTCTTC. Encoded protein: CASSWRASGRSLAYNEQFF.

A note on this clone: Other nucleotide sequences from this sample produce the same CDR3. The rearrangement links TRBV9 to TRBJ2-1; 10 bases fit TRBD2. V lost 0 bases and J lost 3; bases outside the gene matches: 0. Per germline, CDR1 SGDLS and CDR2 YYNGEE. The CDR3 covers 15 residues. CDR3 sequence reads: CASSVGTSGYNEQFF. In nucleotides, the CDR3 is TGTGCCAGCAGCGTAGGGACTAGCGGCTACAATGAGCAGTTCTTC.

V is TRBV5-1 and J is TRBJ1-2, with D maybe TRBD1 (6 bases). The V end lost 2 bases, the J end lost 1 base, and 15 bases lay between the germline ends. CDR3 length: 16 residues. Germline CDR1 and CDR2: SGHRS and YFSETQ. Here the CDR3 reads CASSFSTGTLNYGYTF. The CDR3 DNA follows: TGCGCCAGCAGCTTCTCCACCGGGACACTTAACTATGGCTACACCTTC.

This sequence joins TRBV19 and TRBJ2-7, with 11 bases lining up with TRBD1. The CDR3 has 16 amino acids. Germline trimming cut 5 bases from V and 4 bases from J; bases unmatched to any gene: 10. Germline V gene lookup returns CDR1 LNHDA and CDR2 SQIVND (reference sequence). The CDR3 DNA follows: TGTGCCAGTAGTCCTTGGACAGGGGGCACACGATACGAGCAGTACTTC. Translation gives CASSPWTGGTRYEQYF.

The chain joins TRBV19 to TRBJ1-5; 12 nucleotides line up with TRBD1. V lost 9 bases, J lost 6 bases, and 6 bases stayed unmatched. The CDR3 loop spans 14 amino acids. Per germline, CDR1 LNHDA and CDR2 SQIVND (reference sequence). The CDR3 DNA follows: TGTGCCAGCACCGGGACAGGGGGCTTTCAGCCCCAGCATTTT. Its translation is CASTGTGGFQPQHF.

The chain links TRBV19 to TRBJ2-1, with TRBD2 identical over 11 bases. Germline CDR1 LNHDA, CDR2 SQIVND (reference sequence). The CDR3 length is 15 residues. V was pared by 3 bases and J by 7 bases, with 5 bases of the junction left unmatched. The CDR3 sequence: CASSIVAGGPNEQFF. CDR3 nucleotide sequence: TGTGCCAGTAGTATCGTAGCGGGAGGGCCGAATGAGCAGTTCTTC.

The V and J genes are TRBV9 and TRBJ1-1, with 9 bases matching TRBD1. Germline V gene sequence: CDR1 SGDLS, CDR2 YYNGEE. This CDR3 is 13 amino acids long. V trimming: 3 bases; J trimming: 10 bases; junction bases outside the gene matches: 7. This CDR3 is CASSETGGGVAFF. CDR3 DNA: TGTGCCAGCAGCGAGACAGGGGGAGGCGTAGCTTTCTTT.

The genes are TRBV7-2 and TRBJ1-1; 7 bases are a match to TRBD1. From germline, CDR1 is SGHTA and CDR2 FQGNSA. V dropped 5 bases and J dropped 2; count of bases not matched to a gene: 11. There are 16 residues in the CDR3. This CDR3 reads CASSLIGTVLNTEAFF. DNA of the CDR3: TGTGCCAGCAGCCTTATAGGGACAGTCCTAAACACTGAAGCTTTCTTT.

This clone has just a few counts. The chain has TRBV19 and TRBJ1-5; maybe TRBD1 (6 bases). The CDR3 extends over 14 amino acids. The germline V gene has CDR1 LNHDA and CDR2 SQIVND (reference sequence). The germline V and J ends were trimmed by 0 bases and 6 bases, with 9 bases remaining between them. The CDR3 DNA reads as TGTGCCAGTAGTATAGACGGGGGGCTTCAGCCCCAGCATTTT. Residues: CASSIDGGLQPQHF.

V and J are TRBV28 and TRBJ2-2; possible D gene TRBD2, 6 bases. V shed 1 base and J shed 6 bases, with 15 bases lying between them. CDR1 is MDHEN and CDR2 is SYDVKM in the germline V gene. The CDR3 sequence is 16 residues long. The CDR3, as DNA: TGTGCCAGCAGTTTATCGGGGGACCCGCGATCCGGGGAGCTGTTTTTT. Protein sequence: CASSLSGDPRSGELFF. The whole variable domain, remainder taken from reference TRBV28 and TRBJ2-2, is DVKVTQSSRYLVKRTGEKVFLECVQDMDHENMFWYRQDPGLGLRLIYFSYDVKMKEKGDIPEGYSVSREKKERFSLILESASTNQTSMYLCASSLSGDPRSGELFFGEGSRLTVL.

This clone appeared a few times. The J gene is TRBJ1-1, the V gene TRBV18, with 8 bases aligning to TRBD1. There are 15 residues in the CDR3. Per germline, CDR1 KGHSH and CDR2 LQKENI. Trimming removed 3 bases from V and 3 bases from J; junction bases left unmatched: 6. The CDR3 reads CASSPSRGQDTEAFF. Here the CDR3 DNA reads TGTGCCAGCTCACCCTCCAGGGGGCAAGACACTGAAGCTTTCTTT.

This sequence joins TRBV2 and TRBJ2-3; TRBD2 matches 12 bases. Germline CDR1 and CDR2: SNHLY and FYNNEI. Losses at the gene ends were 4 bases for V and 4 bases for J; bases not matched to a gene: 3. This CDR3 is 15 amino acids long. The DNA for the CDR3 is TGTGCCAGCAGTGTACTAGCGGGAGGTGCAGATACGCAGTATTTT. It codes for CASSVLAGGADTQYF. Drawing the rest from reference TRBV2 and TRBJ2-3, the complete variable domain is EPEVTQTPSHQVTQMGQEVILRCVPISNHLYFYWYRQILGQKVEFLVSFYNNEISEKSEIFDDQFSVERPDGSNFTLKIRSTKLEDSAMYFCASSVLAGGADTQYFGPGTRLTVL.

This clone has a single count. The chain uses TRBV9 and TRBJ1-2; D gene unclear. Germline lookup yields CDR1 SGDLS and CDR2 YYNGEE. Deletions cut 3 bases from V and 7 bases from J, with 22 bases between. The CDR3 is 16 amino acids. Here the CDR3 DNA reads TGTGCCAGCAGCGAGGGTCCGGGATCCCCGGTGGGTGGCTACACCTTC. This codes for CASSEGPGSPVGGYTF.

The chain is built from TRBV28 and TRBJ2-7; D may be TRBD1 (6 bases). Germline V gene lookup returns CDR1 MDHEN and CDR2 SYDVKM. The CDR3 covers 13 residues. Trimming removed 6 bases at V and 0 bases at J, with 9 bases between. CDR3 in amino acids: CASSRDTSYEQYF. CDR3 sequence (DNA): TGTGCCAGCAGCCGGGACACCTCCTACGAGCAGTACTTC.

V and J are TRBV27 and TRBJ2-7; D perhaps matches TRBD1 (6 bases). V was shortened by 1 base and J by 5 bases, with 12 bases between the two germline ends. The length of the CDR3 is 14 residues. Germline CDR1 reads MNHEY; CDR2 reads SMNVEV (reference sequence). The DNA of the CDR3 is TGTGCCAGCAGTTTATTGGATAGGACAGACGAGCAGTACTTC. Encoded protein: CASSLLDRTDEQYF.

The genes are TRBV30 and TRBJ2-2, with 8 bases that match TRBD2. Trimming cost V 4 bases and J 4 bases; bases outside gene matches: 2. The CDR3 contains 13 residues. Germline CDR1 GTSNPN, CDR2 SVGIG (reference sequence). The CDR3 DNA sequence: TGTGCCTGGAACCGGGGGGGCACCGGGGAGCTGTTTTTT. This gives the protein CAWNRGGTGELFF.

The V call is TRBV28, the J call TRBJ1-1; 7 bases are a match to TRBD1. The length of the CDR3 is 12 residues. V dropped 11 bases and J dropped 12; count of bases not matched to a gene: 15. Germline V gene lookup returns CDR1 MDHEN and CDR2 SYDVKM. The CDR3 is CAVHTGTEVTFF. The CDR3 DNA follows: TGTGCCGTACATACCGGGACAGAGGTTACTTTCTTT.

This rearrangement joins TRBV19 to TRBJ2-7; D may be TRBD1 (6 bases). Trimming pared 5 bases from V and 3 bases from J, leaving 17 bases between. CDR1 and CDR2 (germline): LNHDA, SQIVND (reference sequence). The CDR3 consists of 15 residues. The CDR3 is CASSLSQGRDYEQYF. CDR3 coding DNA: TGTGCCAGTAGTCTGTCACAGGGTAGAGACTACGAGCAGTACTTC.

This clone was seen more than once but under ten times. This rearrangement joins TRBV5-1 to TRBJ1-4, with D maybe TRBD1 (5 bases). Germline V gene sequence: CDR1 SGHRS, CDR2 YFSETQ. Deletions cut 2 bases from V and 8 bases from J, with 13 bases between. This CDR3 has 14 residues. The CDR3 sequence: CASSFGAGGEKLFF. CDR3 DNA sequence: TGCGCCAGCAGCTTTGGGGCTGGCGGAGAAAAACTGTTTTTT.

This clone appeared a single time. The V gene is TRBV5-4, the J gene TRBJ2-5; 10 positions agree with TRBD1. The CDR3 consists of 16 residues. Trimming cost V 3 bases and J 0 bases; bases outside gene matches: 5. Germline CDR1 reads SGHNT; CDR2 reads YYREEE (reference sequence). This chain's CDR3 is CASSSGQGGYQETQYF. The CDR3 DNA reads TGTGCCAGCAGCTCCGGACAGGGGGGGTACCAAGAGACCCAGTACTTC.

The chain recombines TRBV6-5 with TRBJ1-4; D unclear. Germline V gives CDR1 MNHEY, CDR2 SVGAGI. V was trimmed by 6 bases and J by 11 bases, leaving 16 bases between them. The CDR3 consists of 13 residues. The CDR3: CASRPVVTEKLFF. CDR3 coding DNA: TGTGCCAGCAGACCCGTAGTGACGGAGAAACTGTTTTTT.

There are a few counts of this clone. V gene TRBV12-5 combines with J gene TRBJ1-6; weak D call: TRBD1 (5 bases). V was shortened by 0 bases and J by 12 bases, with 15 bases between the two germline ends. The CDR3 extends over 15 amino acids. Germline V lookup: CDR1 LGHNT, CDR2 FRNRAP. The CDR3 sequence: CASGLVRGFLKPLHF. DNA for the CDR3: TGTGCTAGTGGTTTGGTACGGGGGTTTTTGAAACCCCTCCACTTT.

This clone appeared once. The chain recombines TRBV18 with TRBJ1-5; D unresolved. Looked up from germline, CDR1 is KGHSH and CDR2 is LQKENI. The CDR3 has 13 residues. Trimming shortened V by 3 bases and J by 5 bases, and 8 bases separated the two germline ends. CDR3 residues: CASSPGEDQPQHF. The CDR3 DNA is TGTGCCAGCTCACCCGGAGAGGATCAGCCCCAGCATTTT.